These 23 T cell receptor beta chains were all obtained from the same sample, sequenced in a study of cytomegalovirus exposure and HLA in healthy donors. Amplification used 60 Vbeta primers and 13 Jbeta primers. Here immunoSEQ multiplex PCR was the method, and the copy in TCRdb shows in-frame clones only, minus some. This table holds about 170,000 clones, 80% found once. The sample was PBMCs. These receptor sequences come from a woman between 50 and 59 years old in good health and CMV-seropositive.

The chain has TRBV19 and TRBJ1-1; D is possibly TRBD1 (5 bases). Looked up from germline, CDR1 is LNHDA and CDR2 is SQIVND (reference sequence). Trimming shortened V by 3 bases and J by 4 bases, and 9 bases separated the two germline ends. The CDR3 has 13 residues. The CDR3 DNA follows: TGTGCCAGTAGTATGCAGGGTGGCACTGAAGCTTTCTTT. This codes for CASSMQGGTEAFF.

CDR3 residues: CAGGRGGELFF. CDR3 nucleotide sequence: TGTGCCGGAGGGAGGGGTGGGGAGCTGTTTTTT. This chain uses TRBV2 with TRBJ2-2, with 7 positions matching TRBD2. V was clipped by 11 bases and J by 8 bases; unmatched bases: 5. This CDR3 is 11 amino acids long. The V gene's germline CDR1 is SNHLY and CDR2 FYNNEI.

This clone occurred a few times. This chain links TRBV4-3 with TRBJ2-3; 10 bases map to TRBD2. Germline V CDR1 and CDR2: LGHNA, YSLEER. This CDR3 spans 17 amino acids. Losses at the gene ends were 4 bases for V and 3 bases for J; bases not matched to a gene: 10. This CDR3 is CASSLATSGRVTDTQYF. The CDR3 DNA follows: TGCGCCAGCAGCCTGGCCACAAGCGGGAGGGTTACAGATACGCAGTATTTT.

This rearrangement joins TRBV30 to TRBJ1-5, with 10 bases lining up with TRBD1. Germline-derived CDR1 and CDR2 are GTSNPN and SVGIG (reference sequence). The ends lost 1 base at V and 7 bases at J; junction bases unmatched: 7. This CDR3 contains 15 residues. The CDR3 DNA follows: TGTGCCTGGAGTGGGGGGACAGGGGTTGGCCAGCCCCAGCATTTT. Protein: CAWSGGTGVGQPQHF.

This clone has only a few counts. The chain combines TRBV9 with TRBJ2-7; D remains ambiguous. V was shortened by 4 bases and J by 4 bases, with 3 bases between the two germline ends. CDR1 is SGDLS, CDR2 YYNGEE, per germline. The CDR3 is 10 residues long. CDR3 loop: CASSPYEQYF. Written as DNA, the CDR3 is TGTGCCAGCAGCCCTTACGAGCAGTACTTC.

As for this clone: At one end, the junction sequence differs from germline, possibly due to a read error. The rearrangement joins TRBV7-7 to TRBJ2-5, with D perhaps TRBD2 (6 bases). The CDR3 has 14 amino acids. CDR1 SSHAT and CDR2 FNYEAQ come from the germline V gene (reference sequence). This CDR3 reads CASSPVGSQETQYF. CDR3 sequence (DNA): TGTGCTAGCAGCCCCGTCGGGAGCCAAGAGACCCAGTACTTC. The whole variable domain, filled in from reference TRBV7-7 and TRBJ2-5, reads GAGVSQSPRYKVTKRGQDVTLRCDPISSHATLYWYQQALGQGPEFLTYFNYEAQPDKSGLPSDRFSAERPEGSISTLTIQRTEQRDSAMYRCASSPVGSQETQYFGPGTRLLVL.

CDR3 sequence: CASSLARQWNSPLHF. CDR3 nucleotides: TGTGCCAGCAGTTTAGCGCGGCAATGGAATTCACCCCTCCACTTT. This chain uses TRBV28 with TRBJ1-6; D unclear. Deletions cut 2 bases from V and 7 bases from J, with 12 bases between. This CDR3 spans 15 amino acids. Per the germline V gene, CDR1 is MDHEN and CDR2 is SYDVKM.

This clone was seen once. V usage is TRBV7-2 and J usage is TRBJ2-7; the match to TRBD2 covers 9 bases. The germline gives CDR1 SGHTA, CDR2 FQGNSA. Trimming at V came to 0 bases and at J to 0 bases, leaving 12 bases not matched to a gene. The CDR3 is made up of 19 amino acids. This chain's CDR3 is CASSLALRLAEHSSYEQYF. The CDR3 DNA reads as TGTGCCAGCAGCTTAGCGTTGAGACTAGCGGAACATAGCTCCTACGAGCAGTACTTC.

This clone was counted once. V is TRBV14 and J is TRBJ2-7, with TRBD2 matching 7 bases. From germline, CDR1 is SGHDN and CDR2 FVKESK. The CDR3 is 15 amino acids. Germline trimming cut 3 bases from V and 3 bases from J; bases unmatched to any gene: 8. For the CDR3, the DNA is TGTGCCAGCAGCCACCGCGGAAAGCGGGACTACGAGCAGTACTTC. Translating it yields CASSHRGKRDYEQYF.

The V and J genes are TRBV29-1 and TRBJ2-7; a weak D match, TRBD1 (6 bases). V lost 5 bases, J lost 4 bases, and 21 bases lay in between. This CDR3 is built from 15 residues. Germline V CDR1 and CDR2: SQVTM, ANQGSEA. For the CDR3, the DNA is TGCAGCGTTCTAGTTGCGGACAGCAACCCATACGAGCAGTACTTC. Its protein is CSVLVADSNPYEQYF.

This chain uses TRBV2 with TRBJ2-7, with 15 bases identical to TRBD2. Trimming took 8 bases from V and 0 from J; bases not matched to a gene: 5. Looked up from germline, CDR1 is SNHLY and CDR2 is FYNNEI. The CDR3 is 16 amino acids. The CDR3 loop reads CASQGLAGGVSYEQYF. The CDR3 DNA follows: TGTGCCAGCCAAGGACTAGCGGGAGGGGTCTCCTACGAGCAGTACTTC.

This clone was recorded once. This chain uses TRBV5-4 with TRBJ1-1; TRBD1 might be the D (5 bases). Germline loops: CDR1 SGHNT, CDR2 YYREEE (reference sequence). V was trimmed by 5 bases and J by 7 bases, leaving 12 bases between them. The CDR3 is 12 amino acids. CDR3 nucleotide sequence: TGTGCCAGCAGTTATGACAGATTTGAAGCTTTCTTT. This gives the protein CASSYDRFEAFF. Full variable domain (missing parts from reference TRBV5-4 and TRBJ1-1): ETGVTQSPTHLIKTRGQQVTLRCSSQSGHNTVSWYQQALGQGPQFIFQYYREEENGRGNFPPRFSGLQFPNYSSELNVNALELDDSALYLCASSYDRFEAFFGQGTRLTVV.

The chain joins TRBV6-6 to TRBJ2-7, with D perhaps TRBD1 (6 bases). V was shortened by 8 bases and J by 5 bases, with 13 bases between the two germline ends. The germline V gene has CDR1 MNHNY and CDR2 SVGAGI (reference sequence). The CDR3 sequence is 12 residues long. The CDR3 loop is CASGPGANEQYF. Written as DNA, the CDR3 is TGTGCCAGCGGCCCAGGGGCGAACGAGCAGTACTTC.

About this clone itself: At one boundary the junction diverges from the germline segment, which might be a read error. This sample includes further DNA sequences coding for the same CDR3. The chain has TRBV6-6 and TRBJ2-3; D not certain. Germline CDR1 is MNHNY and CDR2 is SVGAGI (reference sequence). The CDR3 spans 14 residues. Here the CDR3 reads CASSYQAGTDTQYF. The CDR3 DNA reads TGTGCCAGCAGTTATCAGGCAGGTACAGATACACAGTATTTT.

The chain carries TRBV19 and TRBJ2-3; possibly TRBD2 for D (6 bases). The ends were cut back, 4 bases at V and 2 bases at J, with 13 bases in the middle. The CDR3 is made up of 15 amino acids. CDR1 is LNHDA, CDR2 SQIVND, per germline (reference sequence). CDR3 sequence reads: CASSKGGGLTDTQYF. CDR3 bases: TGTGCCAGTAGTAAGGGAGGTGGACTCACAGATACGCAGTATTTT.

This clone was seen more than once but under ten times. The chain combines TRBV4-3 with TRBJ1-4, with D hard to call. Germline assignment: CDR1 LGHNA and CDR2 YSLEER. Trimming removed 1 base from V and 7 bases from J, with 13 bases in between. This CDR3 has 15 amino acids. The chain's CDR3 is CASSQAAVEGEKLFF. Here the CDR3 DNA reads TGCGCCAGCAGCCAAGCCGCGGTGGAGGGTGAAAAACTGTTTTTT.

V usage is TRBV4-1 and J usage is TRBJ1-6, with TRBD1 as a possible D gene (5 bases). This CDR3 has 15 residues. Trimming took 0 bases from V and 8 from J, leaving 11 bases between them. Looked up from germline, CDR1 is MGHRA and CDR2 is YSYEKL. The CDR3 region has the DNA TGCGCCAGCAGCCAAGATAGGCAGGGTTATTCACCCCTCCACTTT. It translates to CASSQDRQGYSPLHF.

The chain combines TRBV30 with TRBJ2-1; 8 bases agree with TRBD2. V was clipped by 2 bases and J by 3 bases; unmatched bases: 3. This CDR3 comprises 14 residues. Germline-derived CDR1 and CDR2 are GTSNPN and SVGIG (reference sequence). The CDR3 loop is CAWSRGGRYNEQFF. The CDR3 coding sequence is TGTGCCTGGAGTCGGGGGGGCCGCTACAATGAGCAGTTCTTC.

V gene TRBV7-6 combines with J gene TRBJ2-5; 12 bases are a match to TRBD2. V dropped 5 bases and J dropped 5; count of bases not matched to a gene: 9. This CDR3 has 16 residues. Germline V gene sequence: CDR1 SGHVS, CDR2 FNYEAQ. The CDR3 loop is CASSQRLAGDSETQYF. Here the CDR3 DNA reads TGTGCCAGCAGCCAAAGACTAGCGGGGGACTCTGAGACCCAGTACTTC.

The chain has TRBV27 and TRBJ2-5; D not certain. Trimming cost V 4 bases and J 7 bases, with 22 bases left between them. This CDR3 contains 16 residues. Germline V gives CDR1 MNHEY, CDR2 SMNVEV (reference sequence). The DNA for the CDR3 is TGTGCCAGCAGTTCAGTTCCCCCACGTATCCTAGGGACCCAGTACTTC. It specifies CASSSVPPRILGTQYF.

The genes are TRBV6-1 and TRBJ2-1; 12 bases agree with TRBD2. The germline V gene encodes CDR1 MNHNS and CDR2 SASEGT. The CDR3 is made up of 15 amino acids. With V trimmed by 5 bases and J by 6 bases, 5 bases remained unmatched. In DNA form, the CDR3 reads TGTGCCAGCAGTATACAACTAGCGGGAGGCAATGAGCAGTTCTTC. Its protein is CASSIQLAGGNEQFF.

The chain has TRBV9 and TRBJ2-7, with a possible D match to TRBD1 (6 bases). The CDR3 consists of 15 residues. Trimming removed 0 bases from V and 7 bases from J, with 17 bases in between. Germline V gene lookup returns CDR1 SGDLS and CDR2 YYNGEE. As DNA, the CDR3 is TGTGCCAGCAGCGTAGTGCCAGGGGCACCGCGGGAGCAGTACTTC. Translating it yields CASSVVPGAPREQYF. The full variable domain, in which reference TRBV9 and TRBJ2-7 provide the parts outside the CDR3, is DSGVTQTPKHLITATGQRVTLRCSPRSGDLSVYWYQQSLDQGLQFLIQYYNGEERAKGNILERFSAQQFPDLHSELNLSSLELGDSALYFCASSVVPGAPREQYFGPGTRLTVT.

This chain links TRBV10-3 with TRBJ2-5, with TRBD2 matching 11 bases. After removal of 11 bases from V and 4 bases from J, the junction contained 3 bases not matched to a gene. CDR1 and CDR2 from the germline V gene are ENHRY and SYGVKD. The CDR3 totals 12 residues. The CDR3 DNA follows: TGTGCCGCCGGGACTAGCGGAGAGACCCAGTACTTC. This encodes CAAGTSGETQYF.